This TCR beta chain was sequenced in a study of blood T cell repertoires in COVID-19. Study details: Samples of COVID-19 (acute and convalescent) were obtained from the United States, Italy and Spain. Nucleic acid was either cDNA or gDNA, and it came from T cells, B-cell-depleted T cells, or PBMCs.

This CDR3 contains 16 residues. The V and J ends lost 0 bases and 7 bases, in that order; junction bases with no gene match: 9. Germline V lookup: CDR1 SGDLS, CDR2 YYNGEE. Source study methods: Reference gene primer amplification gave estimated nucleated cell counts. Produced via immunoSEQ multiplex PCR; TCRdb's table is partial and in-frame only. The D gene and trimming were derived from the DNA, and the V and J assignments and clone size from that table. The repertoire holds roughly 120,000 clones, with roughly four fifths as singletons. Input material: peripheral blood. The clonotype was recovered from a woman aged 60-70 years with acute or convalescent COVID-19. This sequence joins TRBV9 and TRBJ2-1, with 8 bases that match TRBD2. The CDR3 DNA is TGTGCCAGCAGCGTAGCTGGCGGGGGGCCACGGAATGAGCAGTTCTTC. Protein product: CASSVAGGGPRNEQFF.